This TCR beta chain was observed in a study of blood T cell repertoires in COVID-19. Study details: The samples span acute and convalescent COVID-19 from the United States, Italy and Spain. T cells, B-cell-depleted T cells, or PBMCs provided the cDNA or gDNA that served as material.

As handled by the study authors: For nucleated cells, counts were estimated from reference gene primer amplification. Using immunoSEQ multiplex PCR, the repertoire was profiled, and TCRdb retains in-frame clones only, with some absent. The V and J calls and clone size are taken from that table; D and trimming were inferred from the DNA. The data show roughly 69,000 clones, around 80% seen once. J was trimmed by 2 bases and V by 6 bases; bases with no gene match: 7. CDR1 and CDR2 (germline): GTSNPN, SVGIG (reference sequence). The CDR3 loop spans 14 amino acids. This clone was counted between two and nine times.

This TCR derives from a man aged 60 to 75 with COVID-19, enrolled during active disease. Source material: peripheral blood. The chain employs TRBV30 and TRBJ1-5, with TRBD1 matching 7 bases. The CDR3 DNA reads as TGTGCCTGCCGTGGGCAGGGGGGCAATCAGCCCCAGCATTTT. Its translation: CACRGQGGNQPQHF.